The clone carrying this T cell receptor beta chain was seen many times. Its antigen is unknown. This entry comes from a study of response to subunit inactivated influenza vaccine. Study results and caveats: Each seasonal flu vaccination may recruit only limited new T cells, authors suggested.

TCRdb re-called the RT-PCR reads through MiXCR, storing one row per CDR3 protein. The data hold roughly 710,000 distinct CDR3 sequences, with roughly 15% observed a single time. V shed 3 bases and J shed 2 bases, with 11 bases lying between them. Germline values: CDR1 MNHEY, CDR2 SMNVEV (reference sequence). The CDR3 loop spans 15 amino acids. Here the sequenced sample was PBMCs from blood, taken around two weeks before vaccination. The source of this sequence is a man aged 45-65 years who received an inactivated influenza vaccine. The chain combines TRBV27 with TRBJ2-1; D is unclear. In nucleotides, the CDR3 is TGTGCCAGCAGTTTTGTGGGCGGAACCTACAATGAGCAGTTCTTC. It is translated as CASSFVGGTYNEQFF.